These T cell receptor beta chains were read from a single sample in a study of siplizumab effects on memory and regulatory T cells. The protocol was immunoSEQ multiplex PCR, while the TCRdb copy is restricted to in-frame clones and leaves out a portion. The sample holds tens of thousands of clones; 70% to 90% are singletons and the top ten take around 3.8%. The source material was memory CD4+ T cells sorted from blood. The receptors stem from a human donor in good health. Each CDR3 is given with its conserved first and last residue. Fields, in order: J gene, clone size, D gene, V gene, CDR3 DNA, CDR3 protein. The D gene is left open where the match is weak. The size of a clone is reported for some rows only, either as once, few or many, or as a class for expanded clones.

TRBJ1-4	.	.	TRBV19	TGTGCCAGTAGTATAGAACGGACCGGGGGACTGTTTTTT	CASSIERTGGLFF
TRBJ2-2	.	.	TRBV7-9	TGTGCCAGCAGCTTAGCGGTCAGCCGCACCGGGGAGCTGTTTTTT	CASSLAVSRTGELFF
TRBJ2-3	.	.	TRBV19	TGTGCCAGTACTAAGGGACCCCTAATGAGCACAGATACGCAGTATTTT	CASTKGPLMSTDTQYF
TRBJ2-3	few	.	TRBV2	TGTGCCAGCAGTGACATAGATACGCAGTATTTT	CASSDIDTQYF
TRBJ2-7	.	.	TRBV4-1	TGCGCCAGCAGCCGACAACAGGGTTACGAGCAGTACTTC	CASSRQQGYEQYF
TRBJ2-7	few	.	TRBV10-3	TGTGCCATCAGCCCCTTACGAGGGAGTGGCGAGCAGTACTTC	CAISPLRGSGEQYF
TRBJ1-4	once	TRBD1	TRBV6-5	TGTGCCAGCAGCCTGGGACAGCTTAATGAAAAACTGTTTTTT	CASSLGQLNEKLFF
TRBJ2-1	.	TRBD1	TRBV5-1	TGCGCCAGCAGTCTTGGTATTCGGACAGGGGGCGTGAATGAGCAGTTCTTC	CASSLGIRTGGVNEQFF
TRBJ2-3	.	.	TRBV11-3	TGTGCCAGCAGCTCCCCATTCGATACGCAGTATTTT	CASSSPFDTQYF
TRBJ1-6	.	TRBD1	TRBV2	TGTGCCAGCAGGGGGACAGGCATTAATTCACCCCTCCACTTT	CASRGTGINSPLHF
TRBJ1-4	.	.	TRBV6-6	TGTGCCAGCAGTTACTCGAAGGCCACAACTAATGAAAAACTGTTTTTT	CASSYSKATTNEKLFF
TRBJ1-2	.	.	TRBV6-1	TGTGCCGCCCGATGGTCCGCGGGCTACACCTTC	CAARWSAGYTF
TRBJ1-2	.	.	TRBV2	TGTGCCAGCAGTGAAATCGTGGGACGCCGCGGCTACACCTTC	CASSEIVGRRGYTF
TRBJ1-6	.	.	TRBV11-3	TGTGCCAGCAGCTTAGCGTCCAATTCACCCCTCCACTTT	CASSLASNSPLHF
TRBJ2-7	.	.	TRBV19	TGTGCCAGTAAACTCCGGGACGGATCCTACGAGCAGTACTTC	CASKLRDGSYEQYF
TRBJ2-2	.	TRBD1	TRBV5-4	TGTGCCAGCAGCTTGGCATTCAGGGGGCGAATCACCGGGGAGCTGTTTTTT	CASSLAFRGRITGELFF
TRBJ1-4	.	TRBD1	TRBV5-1	TGCGCCAGCAGCCTGGGACAGGGCTGGGAAAAACTGTTTTTT	CASSLGQGWEKLFF
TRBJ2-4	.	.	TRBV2	TGTGCCAGCAGTGAACAGGGGCGCGACGACATTCAGTACTTC	CASSEQGRDDIQYF
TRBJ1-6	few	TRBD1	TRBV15	TGTGCCACCAGCCCCTCCGGGACAGATGACTCCCCCCTCCACTTT	CATSPSGTDDSPLHF
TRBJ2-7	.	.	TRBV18	TGTGCCAGCTCACCCCCTCCGGGGGCCTACGAGCAGTACTTC	CASSPPPGAYEQYF
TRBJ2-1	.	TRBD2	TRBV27	TGTGCCAGCAGGCGCGGGAGTAGGTCCTACAATGAGCAGTTCTTC	CASRRGSRSYNEQFF
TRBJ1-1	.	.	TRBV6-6	TGTGCCAGCTTTCGATTGGGGAATCAGGAAGCTTTCTTT	CASFRLGNQEAFF
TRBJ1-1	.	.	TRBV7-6	TGTGCCAGCAGCTTAGTATCAGGGAACACTGAAGCTTTCTTT	CASSLVSGNTEAFF
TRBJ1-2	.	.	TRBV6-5	TGTGCCAGCAGTTACTCGGGGGCCGGCTACACCTTC	CASSYSGAGYTF
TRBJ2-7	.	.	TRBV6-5	TGTGCCAGCAGTTACTCCAGGGGTTACGAGCAGTACTTC	CASSYSRGYEQYF
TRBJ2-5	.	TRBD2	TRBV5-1	TGCGCCAGCAGCTTGGCCCTCAGCGGGGGGAAACAAGAGACCCAGTACTTC	CASSLALSGGKQETQYF
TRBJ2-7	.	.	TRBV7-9	TGTGCCAGCACCCTGGACTCAGGCTCCCACTACGAGCAGTACTTC	CASTLDSGSHYEQYF
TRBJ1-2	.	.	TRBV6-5	TGTGCCAGCAGTTACTCAATTGGGGACTATAGCTATGGCTACACCTTC	CASSYSIGDYSYGYTF
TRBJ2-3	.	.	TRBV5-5	TGTGCCAGCTCCCTTTTTTTAGTTAGCACAGATACGCAGTATTTT	CASSLFLVSTDTQYF
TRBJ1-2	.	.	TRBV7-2	TGTGCCAGCAGCTTAGGGCAGGTAGCCAACTATGGCTACACCTTC	CASSLGQVANYGYTF
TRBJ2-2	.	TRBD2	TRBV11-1	TGTGCCAGCAGCCCTGGGGTGCGGGAGGCAAACACCGGGGAGCTGTTTTTT	CASSPGVREANTGELFF
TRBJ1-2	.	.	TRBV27	TGTGCCAGCAGAGAAGGCAGTAACTATGGCTACACCTTC	CASREGSNYGYTF
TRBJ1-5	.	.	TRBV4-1	TGCGCCAGCAGCCAGTACACAAGCAGCAATCAGCCCCAGCATTTT	CASSQYTSSNQPQHF
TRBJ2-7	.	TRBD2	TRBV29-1	TGCAGCGCTACGATTGGGGGGGCCTACGAGCAGTACTTC	CSATIGGAYEQYF
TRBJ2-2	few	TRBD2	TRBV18	TGTGCCAGCCATCCGGGAGGGAACACCGGGGAGCTGTTTTTT	CASHPGGNTGELFF
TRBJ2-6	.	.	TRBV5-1	TGCGCCAGCAGCTTGCTAGCCGCCGACTCTGGGGCCAACGTCCTGACTTTC	CASSLLAADSGANVLTF
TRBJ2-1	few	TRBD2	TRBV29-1	TGCAGCGTAGGACTAGCGGGAGCACTATACAATGAGCAGTTCTTC	CSVGLAGALYNEQFF
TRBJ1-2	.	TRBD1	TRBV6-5	TGTGCCAGCAGTCTGGGACAGCCTAGCGCGAACACCTTC	CASSLGQPSANTF
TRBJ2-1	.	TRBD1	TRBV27	TGTGCCAGCAGTTTAATAACGGACAGGGGATATGAGCAGTTCTTC	CASSLITDRGYEQFF
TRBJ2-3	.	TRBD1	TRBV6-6	TGTGCCAGCAGTTACCCGGGACAGGGCACAGATACGCAGTATTTT	CASSYPGQGTDTQYF
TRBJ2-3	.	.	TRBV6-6	TGTGCCACCGCGTCGCCCTGGACAGATACGCAGTATTTT	CATASPWTDTQYF
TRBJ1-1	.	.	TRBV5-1	TGCGCCAGCAGCTTGGGCGGGGACAAGACTGAAGCTTTCTTT	CASSLGGDKTEAFF
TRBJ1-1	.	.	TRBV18	TGTGCCAGCTCACCCTTGGCCCCGGGTGGGACTGAAGCTTTCTTT	CASSPLAPGGTEAFF
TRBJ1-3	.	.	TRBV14	TGTGCCAGCAGCCGATCGGGGGACACCATATATTTT	CASSRSGDTIYF
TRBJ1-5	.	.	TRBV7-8	TGTGCCAGCAGCTTAGTAGACACCAGCAATCAGCCCCAGCATTTT	CASSLVDTSNQPQHF
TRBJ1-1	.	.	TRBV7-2	TGTGCCAGCAGCTGGACAGTCAACACTGAAGCTTTCTTT	CASSWTVNTEAFF
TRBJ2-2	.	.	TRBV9	TGTGCCAGCAGCGCCCAGGAGGCTAACACCGGGGAGCTGTTTTTT	CASSAQEANTGELFF
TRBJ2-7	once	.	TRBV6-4	TGTGCCAGCAGAAGAAGAGCCGAGCAGTACTTC	CASRRRAEQYF
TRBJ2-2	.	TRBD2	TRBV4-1	TGCGCCAGCAGACATCCGGGACTAGCGGGAGGTCTCACCGGGGAGCTGTTTTTT	CASRHPGLAGGLTGELFF